This T cell receptor (beta chain) was captured in a study of shared T cell receptors in the human thymus. This clone was found a few times. Trimming at V came to 5 bases and at J to 3 bases, leaving 15 bases not matched to a gene. The CDR3 has 17 residues. Germline V CDR1 and CDR2: SGHTA, FQGTGA. Profiling relied on immunoSEQ multiplex PCR, and the TCRdb table lists in-frame clones only, not all of them. The sample lists hundreds of thousands of clones; around 85% were seen once. The same sample was also studied in work on human thymus T cells. From that paper: All donors were healthy Finnish infants who were undergoing corrective surgery to treat congenital heart defects. The thymus tissue came from resections taken during corrective heart surgery. Thymic and blood repertoires appeared to carry a bias in their V and J gene usage. A high degree of thymic repertoire overlap among unrelated individuals was reported in related research.

Sequences were obtained from thymocytes. The chain links TRBV7-3 to TRBJ1-2; 7 nucleotides align to TRBD1. This sequence originates from a girl under two years old with a congenital heart defect. CDR3: CASSLGIYRGPHYGYTF. The CDR3 DNA sequence: TGTGCCAGCAGCCTCGGGATATACAGGGGCCCGCACTATGGCTACACCTTC.